This TCR beta chain was documented in a study of early T cells in non-severe SARS-CoV-2 infection. Individual cDNA molecules carried attached unique molecular identifiers. TCRdb reanalysed the 5' RACE reads using MiXCR and keeps one entry per CDR3 protein. The table has some 76,000 distinct CDR3 sequences, around 15% seen once. This clonotype showed up just a few times. The sequenced sample consisted of whole blood. The sequence was collected from an adult who was a healthcare worker with PCR-confirmed SARS-CoV-2 infection or an uninfected control (not recorded which).

CDR3 residues: CASSPNTDTQYF. The CDR3 DNA sequence: TGTGCCAGCAGCCCCAACACAGATACGCAGTATTTT. This chain links TRBV7-9 with TRBJ2-3, with no clear D. V lost 5 bases, J lost 2 bases, and 5 bases lay in between. The germline gives CDR1 SEHNR, CDR2 FQNEAQ (reference sequence). The CDR3 spans 12 residues. The variable domain in full, with the rest retrieved from reference TRBV7-9 and TRBJ2-3, is DTGVSQNPRHKITKRGQNVTFRCDPISEHNRLYWYRQTLGQGPEFLTYFQNEAQLEKSRLLSDRFSAERPKGSFSTLEIQRTEQGDSAMYLCASSPNTDTQYFGPGTRLTVL.